These T cell receptor beta chains were read from a single sample in a study of CD8 T cells in ankylosing spondylitis. TCRdb re-analysed the 5' RACE reads in MiXCR, keeping a single row per CDR3 protein. This table holds 800,000 to 900,000 distinct CDR3 sequences, over 9.5% found once. The source material was blood, either unsorted or a sorted T cell fraction (not recorded which). All receptors derive from a male donor with ankylosing spondylitis. CDR3s include the opening cysteine and the closing phenylalanine or tryptophan. Fields, in order: J gene, V gene, D gene, clone size, CDR3 protein, CDR3 DNA. The D gene is left open where the match is weak. Size is stated for part of the rows, as once, few or many counts, or as a class when the clone is expanded.

TRBJ2-5 | TRBV5-1 | TRBD1 | few | CASSRQGSETQYF | TGCGCCAGCAGTCGACAGGGGAGCGAGACCCAGTACTTC
TRBJ1-2 | TRBV7-2 | . | few | CASSLEPGDYGYTF | TGTGCCAGCAGCTTAGAACCAGGGGACTATGGCTACACCTTC
TRBJ2-1 | TRBV4-2 | TRBD1 | few | CASSPRGPRNEQFF | TGTGCCAGCAGCCCTAGGGGGCCGCGGAATGAGCAGTTCTTC
TRBJ1-1 | TRBV28 | . | few | CASKSGQVRRAFF | TGTGCCAGCAAATCGGGTCAGGTGAGGAGGGCTTTCTTT
TRBJ2-3 | TRBV25-1 | TRBD2 | . | CASSPGGGAGGTDTQYF | TGTGCCAGCAGTCCCGGGGGGGGAGCGGGGGGCACAGATACGCAGTATTTT
TRBJ2-3 | TRBV7-2 | TRBD2 | . | CASSLSFLGGARDTQYF | TGTGCCAGCAGCTTATCGTTTCTCGGGGGGGCCAGAGATACGCAGTATTTT
TRBJ2-3 | TRBV7-2 | TRBD1 | . | CASSFRQGVVTDTQYF | TGTGCCAGCAGCTTCAGACAGGGGGTGGTAACAGATACGCAGTATTTT
TRBJ2-5 | TRBV20-1 | . | many | CSARFPRGETQYF | TGCAGTGCTAGGTTCCCGCGGGGAGAGACCCAGTACTTC
TRBJ2-7 | TRBV5-6 | . | . | CASSFYIFSGSYEQYF | TGTGCCAGCAGCTTTTACATTTTCTCCGGGAGTTACGAGCAGTACTTC
TRBJ2-2 | TRBV29-1 | TRBD1 | . | CSAEGQGRAGELFF | TGCAGCGCCGAAGGACAGGGTCGGGCCGGGGAGCTGTTTTTT
TRBJ1-4 | TRBV6-5 | . | . | CASSYSTVATNEKLFF | TGTGCCAGCAGTTACTCAACAGTTGCAACTAATGAAAAACTGTTTTTT
TRBJ1-1 | TRBV4-2 | . | few | CASNRDRGTEAFF | TGTGCCAGCAACCGAGATCGGGGAACTGAAGCTTTCTTT
TRBJ1-5 | TRBV6-2/TRBV6-3 | . | . | CASSGRWNDQPQHF | TGTGCCAGTTCAGGGAGGTGGAATGATCAGCCCCAGCATTTT
TRBJ2-3 | TRBV6-1 | TRBD1 | . | CASSDQQGVTDTQYF | TGTGCCAGCAGTGATCAGCAGGGGGTCACAGATACGCAGTATTTT
TRBJ2-7 | TRBV6-2/TRBV6-3 | TRBD2 | . | CASSRPGLAGETEQYF | TGTGCCAGCAGTCGTCCGGGACTAGCGGGAGAAACCGAGCAGTACTTC
TRBJ1-6 | TRBV20-1 | . | few | CSARPMSFLMDSPLHF | TGCAGTGCTAGACCGATGTCGTTTTTGATGGATTCACCCCTCCACTTT
TRBJ2-1 | TRBV6-1 | TRBD1 | . | CASSLRGIDEQFF | TGTGCCAGCAGTCTCAGGGGGATCGATGAGCAGTTCTTC
TRBJ2-7 | TRBV7-9 | TRBD1 | . | CASSPPGTGDYEQYF | TGTGCCAGCAGCCCTCCCGGGACAGGGGATTACGAGCAGTACTTC
TRBJ1-1 | TRBV5-1 | . | . | CASSPQGIGVTEAFF | TGCGCCAGCAGCCCCCAGGGGATAGGGGTCACTGAAGCTTTCTTT
TRBJ1-2 | TRBV6-1 | . | many | CASSPHTGYGYTF | TGTGCCAGCAGCCCACACACAGGCTATGGCTACACCTTC
TRBJ2-1 | TRBV7-2 | . | many | CASSSDRSSYNEQFF | TGTGCCAGCAGCTCGGACAGAAGCTCCTACAATGAGCAGTTCTTC
TRBJ1-1 | TRBV7-2 | . | many | CASSFFGNTEAFF | TGTGCCAGCAGCTTCTTTGGGAACACTGAAGCTTTCTTT
TRBJ1-2 | TRBV4-3 | . | many | CASSFVAAYGYTF | TGCGCCAGCAGCTTCGTGGCAGCATATGGCTACACCTTC
TRBJ2-2 | TRBV6-1 | . | . | CASSERGAGELFF | TGTGCCAGCAGTGAGAGGGGAGCCGGGGAGCTGTTTTTT
TRBJ2-2 | TRBV4-3 | . | few | CASSPQEGRSGELFF | TGCGCCAGCAGTCCCCAGGAGGGCCGGTCCGGGGAGCTGTTTTTT
TRBJ1-5 | TRBV20-1 | . | many | CSARVGGQPQHF | TGCAGTGCTAGAGTGGGAGGTCAGCCCCAGCATTTT
TRBJ1-1 | TRBV29-1 | . | . | CSAIDRINTEAFF | TGCAGCGCTATTGACAGGATCAACACTGAAGCTTTCTTT
TRBJ2-3 | TRBV20-1 | . | few | CSATRAGRTDTQYF | TGCAGTGCTACGAGGGCGGGGCGCACAGATACGCAGTATTTT
TRBJ2-7 | TRBV11-2 | TRBD2 | few | CASSGSRPTKLAGPYEQYF | TGTGCCAGCAGCGGATCCCGGCCTACAAAGCTAGCGGGCCCCTACGAGCAGTACTTC
TRBJ2-5 | TRBV20-1 | . | few | CSASGLLETQYF | TGCAGTGCTAGCGGATTGCTGGAGACCCAGTACTTC